This entry is about one TCR beta chain. This clonotype was counted ten times or more. What antigen it recognizes has not been identified. There are no base qualities to consult, and no much larger clone falls within one base. These data belong to a study of naive and memory T cell subsets (dated by TCRdb to the late 2010s). Study-wide context: Sorted naive and memory T cell subsets from peripheral blood were analyzed in the study using a UMI-based, open-source pipeline for TCR alpha and beta sequencing. RNA was DNase-treated and reverse transcribed with TCR constant-region primers, mostly using SuperScript III. IgG serology results and the functional CMV T cell responses were in complete agreement. Points the paper makes about the study in general: Once error correction was done, more than 90% of naive TCR sequences showed up just once, which made the naive abundance distributions much steeper than those of the memory subsets. The repertoire findings for the naive and memory subsets could not be validated, as no ground truth was available. The abundance of TCRs followed a power law with an exponent that differed between naive and memory subsets yet stayed consistent across the three individuals. Each clonotype was defined as a single alpha or beta chain sequence rather than as a paired alpha/beta receptor. RNA-based TCR counts may be influenced by expression changes linked to T cell activation and differentiation. In both CD4 and CD8 cells, going from naive through CM, EM and EMRA, the Gini index went up while Shannon and inverse Simpson diversity went down.

According to the germline V gene (reference sequence), CDR1 reads MNHEY and CDR2 reads SMNVEV. V gives up 3 bases and J gives up 0 bases, and the segment between their germline ends measures 8 bases. The CDR3 numbers 14 residues from cysteine through phenylalanine. Just the 42-base CDR3 DNA is kept, in frame starting at base 1. The protocol used for the library was UMI-ligation and nested PCR. To cover both TRBC1 and TRBC2, the beta constant-region primer consisted of an equimolar mix of two oligonucleotides. A single-stranded oligonucleotide bearing the SP2 primer plus a 12-nucleotide UMI was ligated onto the 3' end of the cDNA by T4 RNA ligase 1. The ligated cDNA went through four rounds of PCR with nested alpha and beta constant-region primers together with the SP2 primer. Incubation of the ligation reaction lasted about 20-25 hours at 16 degrees C. PCR2 was typically run as a SYBR Green qPCR and stopped at a predetermined threshold to prevent over-amplification. Every purification after the first one was done using Agencourt AMPure XP magnetic beads. Libraries were quantified by Qubit and checked on a TapeStation, with a main peak expected near 650 bp. Pooled libraries were sequenced on an Illumina MiSeq with v2 2x251 paired-end kits, typically giving roughly 1-2.3 million reads per sample. Each sample was pooled at 3 to 5 nM, and about 4.5-7% PhiX was included to help cluster recognition. Regarding the original processing steps: Decombinator assigned V and J genes to Demultiplexor-processed FASTQ reads by tag matching, allowing a single base-pair mismatch. Collapsinator relied on UMIs to fix sequencing errors as well as frequency errors caused by PCR heterogeneity. CDR3Translator translated TCRs and extracted CDR3s from the conserved cysteine to the FGXG phenylalanine, flagging non-productive sequences. Gini, Shannon entropy and inverse Simpson indices were computed after subsampling the repertoires to the same number of UMI-defined TCRs. Within the linear range, a power law was fitted to clonotype abundance distributions using maximum likelihood. Similar UMI counts, unique TCR numbers and clonal distributions were obtained with the pipeline and with MIGEC on one naive CD8 sample. A set of several thousand CMV-associated CDR3 sequences, compiled from VDJdb and a published dataset, was used to search the repertoires. TCRdb applied fastp at Q25 and MiXCR to the public reads, then kept only in-frame beta chains. A single entry per CDR3 protein holds the most common genes and DNA from its merged rows. TCRdb's processing, not the study's, gives the V and J calls here. For this sample there are 5,000 to 6,500 distinct CDR3 sequences; roughly 6.6% appear just once. The ten largest clones capture 40% to 45% of the sample.

TCR alpha and beta chain libraries were amplified separately from the second PCR step onward. The CMV status of each donor was determined by measuring IFNgamma production from CD4+ T cells after fresh PBMCs had been stimulated overnight with CMV viral lysate. Using Miltenyi beads, CD4 T cells were first positively selected, and CD8 T cells were then positively selected from the CD4-negative fraction. Cells stained for CD3, CD4, CD8, CD45RA, CD27 and a live/dead dye were sorted on a BD Aria II into four subsets by CD45RA and CD27. Effector memory cells were sorted as CD45RA-CD27-, whereas EMRA cells were sorted as CD45RA+CD27-. A few healthy volunteers provided blood, and each donor's sample was split into CD4 and CD8 T cells and then further divided into four differentiation subsets. Approximately 120 ml of peripheral blood was drawn per donor, and PBMC were isolated by Ficoll-Paque PLUS density-gradient centrifugation. The sorted cells were lysed in RLT buffer, after which RNA was extracted using a Qiagen RNeasy kit and kept at -80 degrees C.

The chain is assembled from TRBV27 and TRBJ1-1; a weak D assignment points to TRBD1 (5 bases agree). This sequence originates from a human donor in good health. The sample was effector memory CD8+ T cells from blood. The cell subset or site label here, explained by the study, means: effector memory, CD45RA- CD27-. Here the CDR3 is given as CASSLGQMNTEAFF. The DNA reads as follows: TGTGCCAGCAGTTTGGGGCAGATGAACACTGAAGCTTTCTTT.